These 7 T cell receptor beta chains were all obtained from the same sample, sequenced in a study of blood T cell repertoires in COVID-19. Sequencing was performed with immunoSEQ multiplex PCR; in TCRdb, only in-frame clones are kept and a portion is missing. This table has 150,000 to 200,000 clones, roughly 80% appearing once. The specimen was PBMCs or T cells enriched from blood (not recorded which). The receptors were gathered from a woman in her forties or fifties who had recovered from COVID-19.

The V and J genes are TRBV6-5 and TRBJ1-2; TRBD1 aligns across 7 bases. The length of the CDR3 is 13 residues. J was trimmed by 6 bases and V by 4 bases; bases with no gene match: 5. Germline values: CDR1 MNHEY, CDR2 SVGAGI. The CDR3 DNA sequence: TGTGCCAGCAGTTCCGACAGGGTTAATGGCTACACCTTC. Its translation: CASSSDRVNGYTF.

V usage is TRBV11-2 and J usage is TRBJ1-1, with unresolved D. Germline V lookup: CDR1 SGHAT, CDR2 FQNNGV. CDR3 size: 15 residues. V was pared by 1 base and J by 0 bases, with 9 bases between. This CDR3 is CASSLVVGVNTEAFF. The CDR3 DNA sequence: TGTGCCAGCAGCTTAGTAGTAGGAGTGAACACTGAAGCTTTCTTT.

V usage is TRBV5-1 and J usage is TRBJ2-3; 9 nucleotides line up with TRBD2. Trimming cost V 2 bases and J 0 bases; bases outside gene matches: 7. Germline CDR1 reads SGHRS; CDR2 reads YFSETQ. CDR3 length: 17 amino acids. CDR3 in amino acids: CASSFGITSGSTDTQYF. The CDR3 bases are TGCGCCAGCAGCTTCGGGATAACTAGCGGGAGCACAGATACGCAGTATTTT.

The chain recombines TRBV30 with TRBJ1-5; D gene uncertain. The CDR3 loop spans 15 amino acids. The germline V gene has CDR1 GTSNPN and CDR2 SVGIG (reference sequence). V was pared by 0 bases and J by 0 bases, with 9 bases between. CDR3 coding DNA: TGTGCCTGGAGTGTAAGCTTTTATAGCAATCAGCCCCAGCATTTT. Its protein is CAWSVSFYSNQPQHF.

The chain couples TRBV19 to TRBJ1-1, with D maybe TRBD1 (6 bases). The CDR3 sequence is 14 residues long. Trimming shortened V by 6 bases and J by 1 base, and 12 bases separated the two germline ends. CDR1 and CDR2 from the germline V gene are LNHDA and SQIVND (reference sequence). DNA for the CDR3: TGTGCCAGTAGGGGGGTACAGGGGAACACTGAAGCTTTCTTT. This gives the protein CASRGVQGNTEAFF. Complete variable domain (other parts from reference TRBV19 and TRBJ1-1): DGGITQSPKYLFRKEGQNVTLSCEQNLNHDAMYWYRQDPGQGLRLIYYSQIVNDFQKGDIAEGYSVSREKKESFPLTVTSAQKNPTAFYLCASRGVQGNTEAFFGQGTRLTVV.

The chain joins TRBV12-3 or TRBV12-4 to TRBJ1-2, with unresolved D. The CDR3 is made up of 11 amino acids. Trimming took 3 bases from V and 8 from J, leaving 7 bases between them. The CDR3: CASSFIRGYTF. The CDR3 DNA reads TGTGCCAGCAGTTTCATCAGAGGCTACACCTTC.

In this sample, this clone turned up once. The gene calls are TRBV27 and TRBJ1-5; the D is unclear. Germline values: CDR1 MNHEY, CDR2 SMNVEV (reference sequence). The CDR3 extends over 14 amino acids. V was clipped by 3 bases and J by 5 bases, with 11 bases between them. The CDR3 here is CASSFAGSHQPQHF. In DNA form, the CDR3 reads TGTGCCAGCAGTTTTGCAGGTTCTCATCAGCCCCAGCATTTT.